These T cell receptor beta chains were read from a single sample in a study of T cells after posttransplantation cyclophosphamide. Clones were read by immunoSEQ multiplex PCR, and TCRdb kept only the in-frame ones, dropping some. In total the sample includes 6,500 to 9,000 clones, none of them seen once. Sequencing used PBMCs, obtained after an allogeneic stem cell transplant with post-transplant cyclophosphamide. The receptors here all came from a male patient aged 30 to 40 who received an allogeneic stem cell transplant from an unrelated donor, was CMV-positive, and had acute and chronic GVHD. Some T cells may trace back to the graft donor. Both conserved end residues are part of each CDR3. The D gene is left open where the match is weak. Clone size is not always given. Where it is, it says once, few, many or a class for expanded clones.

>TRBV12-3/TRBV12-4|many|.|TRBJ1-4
CASSFTAANEKLFF
TGTGCCAGCAGTTTTACGGCGGCTAATGAAAAACTGTTTTTT
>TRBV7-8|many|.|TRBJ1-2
CASSPRGQPNYGYTF
TGTGCCAGCAGCCCGCGGGGCCAACCAAACTATGGCTACACCTTC
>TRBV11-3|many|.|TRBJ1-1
CASSLGWSPTGIGSTEAFF
TGTGCCAGCAGCTTGGGTTGGTCTCCTACAGGGATAGGGTCGACTGAAGCTTTCTTT
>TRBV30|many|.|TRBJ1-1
CAWRRTGEAFF
TGTGCCTGGAGGCGAACGGGTGAAGCTTTCTTT
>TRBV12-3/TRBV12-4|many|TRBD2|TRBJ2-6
CASSFGLAGATGANVLTF
TGTGCCAGCAGTTTCGGACTAGCGGGAGCCACTGGGGCCAACGTCCTGACTTTC
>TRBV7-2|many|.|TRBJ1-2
CASSLAGYGYTF
TGTGCCAGCAGCTTAGCAGGCTATGGCTACACCTTC
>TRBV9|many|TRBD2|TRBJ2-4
CASSATGTSGENIQYF
TGTGCCAGCAGCGCAACCGGGACTAGCGGGGAAAACATTCAGTACTTC
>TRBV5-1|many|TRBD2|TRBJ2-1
CASSLGLAGVNEQFF
TGCGCCAGCAGCTTGGGACTAGCGGGAGTCAATGAGCAGTTCTTC
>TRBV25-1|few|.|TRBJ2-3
CASSLRGTDTQYF
TGTGCCAGCAGTTTGCGGGGTACAGATACGCAGTATTTT
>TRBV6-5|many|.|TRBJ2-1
CASSFSQGNEQFF
TGTGCCAGCAGTTTTTCTCAGGGAAATGAGCAGTTCTTC
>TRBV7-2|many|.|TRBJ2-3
CASSPDRRAADTQYF
TGTGCCAGCAGTCCGGACCGTAGAGCGGCCGATACGCAGTATTTT
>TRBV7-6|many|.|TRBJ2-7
CASSLSEGPQYEQYF
TGTGCCAGCAGCTTGTCGGAAGGGCCGCAATACGAGCAGTACTTC
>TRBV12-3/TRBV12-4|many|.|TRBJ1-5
CASSAYRAGSNQPQHF
TGTGCCAGCAGTGCCTACAGGGCTGGGAGCAATCAGCCCCAGCATTTT
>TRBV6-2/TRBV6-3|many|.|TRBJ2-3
CASSHRPSPILTDTQYF
TGTGCCAGCAGTCACCGGCCTAGTCCAATCCTCACAGATACGCAGTATTTT
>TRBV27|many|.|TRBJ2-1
CASRASGSRRDEQFF
TGTGCCAGCAGGGCCAGCGGGTCGAGGCGTGATGAGCAGTTCTTC
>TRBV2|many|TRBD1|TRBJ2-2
CASSKAGTGIGTGELFF
TGTGCCAGCAGCAAAGCTGGGACAGGGATCGGCACCGGGGAGCTGTTTTTT
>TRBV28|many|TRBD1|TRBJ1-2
CASSSQGAQDYGYTF
TGTGCCAGCAGTTCCCAGGGGGCGCAGGACTATGGCTACACCTTC
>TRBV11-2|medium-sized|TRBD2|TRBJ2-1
CASSIDLAGATYNEQFF
TGTGCCAGCAGCATCGATCTAGCGGGGGCAACCTACAATGAGCAGTTCTTC
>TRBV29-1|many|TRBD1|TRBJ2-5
CSVRDRVQETQYF
TGCAGCGTTCGGGACAGGGTGCAAGAGACCCAGTACTTC
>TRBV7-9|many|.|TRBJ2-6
CASSRRDWSSGANVLTF
TGTGCCAGCAGTCGTCGGGACTGGAGCTCTGGGGCCAACGTCCTGACTTTC
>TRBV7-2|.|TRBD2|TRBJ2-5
CASSRPTSGSEETQYF
TGTGCCAGCAGCCGACCGACTAGCGGGAGCGAAGAGACCCAGTACTTC
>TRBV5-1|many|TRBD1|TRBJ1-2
CASSLTPRTGGDLGYTF
TGCGCCAGCAGCTTGACCCCGAGGACAGGGGGTGATTTGGGCTACACCTTC
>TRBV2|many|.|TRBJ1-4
CASRAVETGREEKLFF
TGTGCCAGCAGGGCGGTTGAGACAGGTCGTGAAGAAAAACTGTTTTTT
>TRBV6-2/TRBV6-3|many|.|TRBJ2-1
CASSLLKGQGVSYNEQFF
TGTGCCAGCAGCCTACTGAAGGGGCAGGGAGTCTCCTACAATGAGCAGTTCTTC
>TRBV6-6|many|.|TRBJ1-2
CASSYAGAYTF
TGTGCCAGCAGTTACGCGGGGGCCTACACCTTC
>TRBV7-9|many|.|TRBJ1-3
CASKPGEYRSGNTIYF
TGTGCCAGCAAACCCGGGGAATACCGCTCTGGAAACACCATATATTTT
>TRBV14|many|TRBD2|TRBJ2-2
CASSLGLAGKAGELFF
TGTGCCAGCAGCCTCGGACTAGCGGGAAAGGCCGGGGAGCTGTTTTTT
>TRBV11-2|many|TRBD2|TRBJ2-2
CASSLEGSGRATHSTGELFF
TGTGCCAGCAGCTTAGAGGGGAGCGGGAGGGCCACCCATAGCACCGGGGAGCTGTTTTTT
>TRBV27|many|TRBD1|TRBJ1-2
CASSTTGGEGYTF
TGTGCCAGCAGCACCACAGGGGGCGAGGGCTACACCTTC
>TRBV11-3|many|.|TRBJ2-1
CASSLFGYNEQFF
TGTGCCAGCAGCTTATTCGGTTACAATGAGCAGTTCTTC
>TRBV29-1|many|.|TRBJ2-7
CSVEDPRQNYEQYF
TGCAGCGTTGAAGATCCGCGGCAGAACTACGAGCAGTACTTC
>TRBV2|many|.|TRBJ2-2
CASSELGRNTGELFF
TGTGCCAGCAGTGAGCTAGGCCGGAACACCGGGGAGCTGTTTTTT
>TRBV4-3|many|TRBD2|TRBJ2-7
CASSRVDTSGTGEQYF
TGCGCCAGCAGCCGAGTGGACACTAGCGGGACTGGCGAGCAGTACTTC
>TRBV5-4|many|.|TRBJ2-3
CASSSRGSSTDTQYF
TGTGCCAGCAGCTCCCGGGGTTCTAGCACAGATACGCAGTATTTT
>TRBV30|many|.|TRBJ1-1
CAWSVHSNTEAFF
TGTGCCTGGAGTGTGCACAGCAACACTGAAGCTTTCTTT
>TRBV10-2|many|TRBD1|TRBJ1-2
CASSVDRGISGYTF
TGCGCCAGCAGTGTAGACAGGGGTATCAGTGGCTACACCTTC
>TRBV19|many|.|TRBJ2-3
CASSIGGGTDTQYF
TGTGCCAGTAGTATAGGGGGCGGCACAGATACGCAGTATTTT
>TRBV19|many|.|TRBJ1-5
CASNEGLGQPQHF
TGTGCCAGTAACGAAGGGTTAGGACAGCCCCAGCATTTT
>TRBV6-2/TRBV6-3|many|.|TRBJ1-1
CASTFGGQVTTEAFF
TGTGCCAGCACCTTCGGAGGGCAGGTCACCACTGAAGCTTTCTTT
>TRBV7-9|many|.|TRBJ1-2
CASSPSGDNYGYTF
TGTGCCAGCAGCCCCAGCGGCGACAACTATGGCTACACCTTC
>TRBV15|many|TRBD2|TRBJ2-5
CATSRGTSGGEETQYF
TGTGCCACCAGCAGAGGGACTAGCGGGGGGGAAGAGACCCAGTACTTC
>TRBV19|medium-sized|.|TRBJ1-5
CASSIQDNRYQPQHF
TGTGCCAGTAGTATACAGGACAATCGGTATCAGCCCCAGCATTTT
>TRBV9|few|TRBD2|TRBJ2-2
CASSARAGGPVGELFF
TGTGCCAGCAGCGCACGAGCGGGGGGGCCTGTCGGGGAGCTGTTTTTT
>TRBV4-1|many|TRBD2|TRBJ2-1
CASVRGLAGGGSYNEQFF
TGCGCCAGCGTCCGGGGACTAGCGGGAGGTGGATCCTACAATGAGCAGTTCTTC
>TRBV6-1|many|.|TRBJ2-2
CASSGGRASSNGELFF
TGTGCCAGCAGTGGAGGAAGGGCCAGCTCGAACGGGGAGCTGTTTTTT
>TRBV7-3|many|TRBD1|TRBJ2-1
CASSPSGGDRGAKFF
TGTGCCAGCAGCCCAAGCGGAGGGGACAGGGGAGCTAAGTTCTTC
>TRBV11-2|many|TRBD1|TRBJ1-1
CASTRDRMNTEAFF
TGTGCCAGCACTAGGGACAGGATGAACACTGAAGCTTTCTTT
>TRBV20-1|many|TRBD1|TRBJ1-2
CSAGDSYGYTF
TGCAGTGCCGGGGACAGCTATGGCTACACCTTC
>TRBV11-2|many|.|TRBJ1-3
CASSWGGAVGNTIYF
TGTGCCAGCAGCTGGGGTGGGGCGGTTGGAAACACCATATATTTT
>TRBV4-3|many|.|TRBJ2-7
CASSQDLAGQLYEQYF
TGCGCCAGCAGCCAAGACCTGGCGGGACAACTCTACGAGCAGTACTTC
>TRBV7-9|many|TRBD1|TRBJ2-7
CASSPENRGPYEQYF
TGTGCCAGCAGCCCGGAGAACAGGGGGCCCTACGAGCAGTACTTC
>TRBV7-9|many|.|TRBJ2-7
CASSLPEGLEQYF
TGTGCCAGCAGCTTACCGGAGGGCTTGGAGCAGTACTTC
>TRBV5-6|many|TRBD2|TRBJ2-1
CASSGGLVYNEQFF
TGTGCCAGCAGCGGGGGACTAGTGTACAATGAGCAGTTCTTC
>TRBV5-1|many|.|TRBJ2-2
CASSLYFRTAPFANTGELFF
TGCGCCAGCAGCTTGTATTTTCGGACAGCCCCGTTCGCGAACACCGGGGAGCTGTTTTTT
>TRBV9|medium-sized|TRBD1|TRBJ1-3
CASSARGRGDTIYF
TGTGCCAGCAGCGCCAGGGGGCGCGGGGACACCATATATTTT
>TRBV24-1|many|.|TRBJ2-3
CATSDLIADTQYF
TGTGCCACCAGTGATTTGATAGCAGATACGCAGTATTTT
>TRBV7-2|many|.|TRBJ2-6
CASSLSQGANVLTF
TGTGCCAGCAGCTTATCCCAGGGGGCCAACGTCCTGACTTTC
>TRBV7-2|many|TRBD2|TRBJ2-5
CASRLAGKETQYF
TGTGCCAGCAGGCTAGCGGGTAAAGAGACCCAGTACTTC
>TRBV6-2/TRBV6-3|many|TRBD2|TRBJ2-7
CATRTSGVLGKYF
TGTGCCACTCGGACTAGCGGGGTCCTAGGGAAGTACTTC